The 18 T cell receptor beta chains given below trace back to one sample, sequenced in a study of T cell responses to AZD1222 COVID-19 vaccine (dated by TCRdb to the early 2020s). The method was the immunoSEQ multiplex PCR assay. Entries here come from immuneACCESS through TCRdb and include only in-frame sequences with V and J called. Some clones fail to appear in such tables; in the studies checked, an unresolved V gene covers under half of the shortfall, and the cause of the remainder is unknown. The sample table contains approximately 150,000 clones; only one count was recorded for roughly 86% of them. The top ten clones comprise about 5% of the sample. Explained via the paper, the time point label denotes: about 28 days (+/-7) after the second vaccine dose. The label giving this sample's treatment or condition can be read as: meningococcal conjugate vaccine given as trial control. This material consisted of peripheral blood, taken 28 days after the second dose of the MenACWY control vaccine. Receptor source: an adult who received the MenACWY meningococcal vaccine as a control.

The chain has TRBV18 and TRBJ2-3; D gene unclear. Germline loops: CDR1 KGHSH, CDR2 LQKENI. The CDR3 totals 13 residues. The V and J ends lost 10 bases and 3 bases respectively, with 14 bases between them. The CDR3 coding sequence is TGTGCCACCCAGGCGAGCGCTACAGATACGCAGTATTTT. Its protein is CATQASATDTQYF.

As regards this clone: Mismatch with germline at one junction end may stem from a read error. CDR3: CASSYRQGPPVF. The CDR3, as DNA: TGTGCCAGCAGCTATCGACAGGGGCCCCCAGTCTTT. This chain joins TRBV6-2 or TRBV6-3 and TRBJ2-3; 8 positions agree with TRBD1. The CDR3 runs 12 residues. Germline CDR1 is MNHEY and CDR2 is SVGEGT.

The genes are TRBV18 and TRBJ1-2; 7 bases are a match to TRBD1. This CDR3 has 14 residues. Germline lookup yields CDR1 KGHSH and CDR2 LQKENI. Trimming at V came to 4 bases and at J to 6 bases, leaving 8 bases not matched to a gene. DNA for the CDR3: TGTGCCAGCTCACGGAACAGGGGATCGGATGGCTACACCTTC. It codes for CASSRNRGSDGYTF.

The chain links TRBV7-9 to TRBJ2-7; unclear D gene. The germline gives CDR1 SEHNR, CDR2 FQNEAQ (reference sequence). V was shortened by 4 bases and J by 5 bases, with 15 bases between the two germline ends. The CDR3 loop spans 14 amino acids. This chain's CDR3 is CASSSPPSWDEQYF. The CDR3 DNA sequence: TGTGCCAGCAGCTCCCCACCGAGTTGGGACGAGCAGTACTTC.

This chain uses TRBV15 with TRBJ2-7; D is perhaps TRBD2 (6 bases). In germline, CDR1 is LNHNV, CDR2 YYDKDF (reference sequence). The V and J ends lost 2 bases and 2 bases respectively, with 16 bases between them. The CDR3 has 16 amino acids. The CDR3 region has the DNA TGTGCCACCAGCAGACCCGCTTTCAGGGAGGCCTACGAGCAGTACTTC. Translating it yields CATSRPAFREAYEQYF.

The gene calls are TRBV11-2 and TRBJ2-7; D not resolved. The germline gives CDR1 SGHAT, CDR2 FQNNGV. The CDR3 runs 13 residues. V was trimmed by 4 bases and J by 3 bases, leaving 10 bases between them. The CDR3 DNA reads TGTGCCAGCAGCTCCAGCCGTCTCTACGAGCAGTACTTC. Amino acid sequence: CASSSSRLYEQYF.

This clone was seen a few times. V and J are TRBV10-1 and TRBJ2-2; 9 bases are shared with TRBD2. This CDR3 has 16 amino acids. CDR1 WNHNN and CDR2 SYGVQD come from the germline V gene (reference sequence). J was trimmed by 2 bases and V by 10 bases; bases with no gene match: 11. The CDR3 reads CAILTQREANTGELFF. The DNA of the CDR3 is TGCGCCATCCTAACCCAGCGGGAGGCAAACACCGGGGAGCTGTTTTTT.

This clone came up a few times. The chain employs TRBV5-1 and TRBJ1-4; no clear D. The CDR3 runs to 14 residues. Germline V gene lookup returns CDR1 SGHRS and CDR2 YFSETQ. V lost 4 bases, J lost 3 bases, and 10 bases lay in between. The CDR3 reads CASSPMTPNEKLFF. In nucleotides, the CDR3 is TGCGCCAGCAGCCCGATGACCCCTAATGAAAAACTGTTTTTT.

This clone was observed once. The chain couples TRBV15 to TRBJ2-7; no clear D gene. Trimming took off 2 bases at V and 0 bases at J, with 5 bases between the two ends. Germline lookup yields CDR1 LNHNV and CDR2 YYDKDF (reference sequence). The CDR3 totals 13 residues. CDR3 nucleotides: TGTGCCACCAGCAGACAGTACTCCTACGAGCAGTACTTC. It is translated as CATSRQYSYEQYF.

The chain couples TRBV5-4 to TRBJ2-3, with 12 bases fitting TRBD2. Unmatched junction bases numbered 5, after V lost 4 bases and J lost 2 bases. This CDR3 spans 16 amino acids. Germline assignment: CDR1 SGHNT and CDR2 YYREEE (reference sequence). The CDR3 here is CASSRGLAGSTDTQYF. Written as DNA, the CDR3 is TGTGCCAGCAGCCGAGGACTAGCGGGGTCCACAGATACGCAGTATTTT.

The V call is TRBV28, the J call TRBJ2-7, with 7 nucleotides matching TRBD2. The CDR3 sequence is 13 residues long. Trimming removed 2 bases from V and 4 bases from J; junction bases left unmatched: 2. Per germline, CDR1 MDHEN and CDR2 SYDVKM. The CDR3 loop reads CASSLIGGYEQYF. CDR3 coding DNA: TGTGCCAGCAGTTTAATCGGGGGGTACGAGCAGTACTTC.

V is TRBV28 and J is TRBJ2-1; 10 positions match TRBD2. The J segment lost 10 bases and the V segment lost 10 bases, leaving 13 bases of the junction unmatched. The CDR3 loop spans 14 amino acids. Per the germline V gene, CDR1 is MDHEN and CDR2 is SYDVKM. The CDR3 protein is CATIGVAGGWEQFF. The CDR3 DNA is TGTGCCACCATTGGAGTAGCGGGAGGTTGGGAGCAGTTCTTC.

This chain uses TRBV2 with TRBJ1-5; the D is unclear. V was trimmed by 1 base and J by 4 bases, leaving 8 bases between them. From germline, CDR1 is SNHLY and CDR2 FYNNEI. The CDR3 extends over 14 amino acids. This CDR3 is CASSEEGWNQPQHF. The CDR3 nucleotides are TGTGCCAGCAGTGAAGAGGGTTGGAATCAGCCCCAGCATTTT. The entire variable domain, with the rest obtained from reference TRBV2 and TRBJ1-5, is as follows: EPEVTQTPSHQVTQMGQEVILRCVPISNHLYFYWYRQILGQKVEFLVSFYNNEISEKSEIFDDQFSVERPDGSNFTLKIRSTKLEDSAMYFCASSEEGWNQPQHFGDGTRLSIL.

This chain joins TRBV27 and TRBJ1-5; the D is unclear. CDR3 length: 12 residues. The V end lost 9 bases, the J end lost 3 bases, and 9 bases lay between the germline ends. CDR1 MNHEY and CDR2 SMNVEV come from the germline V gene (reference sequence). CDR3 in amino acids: CASGRNNQPQHF. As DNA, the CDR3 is TGTGCCAGTGGACGGAACAATCAGCCCCAGCATTTT.

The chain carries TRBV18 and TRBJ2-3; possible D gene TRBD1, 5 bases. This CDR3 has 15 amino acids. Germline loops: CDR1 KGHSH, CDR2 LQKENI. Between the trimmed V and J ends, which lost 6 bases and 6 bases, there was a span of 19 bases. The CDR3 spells CASSKAGRSSDTQYF. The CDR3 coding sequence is TGTGCCAGCTCCAAGGCAGGGCGAAGTAGCGATACGCAGTATTTT. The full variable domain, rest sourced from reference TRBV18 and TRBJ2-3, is NAGVMQNPRHLVRRRGQEARLRCSPMKGHSHVYWYRQLPEEGLKFMVYLQKENIIDESGMPKERFSAEFPKEGPSILRIQQVVRGDSAAYFCASSKAGRSSDTQYFGPGTRLTVL.

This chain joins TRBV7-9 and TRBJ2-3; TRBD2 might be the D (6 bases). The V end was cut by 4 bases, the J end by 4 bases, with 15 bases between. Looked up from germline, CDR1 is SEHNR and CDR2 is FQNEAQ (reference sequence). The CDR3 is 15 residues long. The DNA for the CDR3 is TGTGCCAGCAGCTCCACGGGGGAGTGGGCAGATACGCAGTATTTT. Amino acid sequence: CASSSTGEWADTQYF.

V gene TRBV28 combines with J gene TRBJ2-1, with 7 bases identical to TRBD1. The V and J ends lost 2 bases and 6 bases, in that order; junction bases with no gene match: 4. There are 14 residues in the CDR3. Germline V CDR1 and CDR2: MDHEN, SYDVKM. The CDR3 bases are TGTGCCAGCAGTTTACCCTGGACAGGCAATGAGCAGTTCTTC. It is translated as CASSLPWTGNEQFF.

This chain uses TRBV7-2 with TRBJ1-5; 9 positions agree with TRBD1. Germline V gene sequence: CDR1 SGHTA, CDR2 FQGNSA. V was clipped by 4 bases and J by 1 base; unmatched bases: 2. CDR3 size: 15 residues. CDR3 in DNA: TGTGCCAGCAGCTGGGACAGGGTGAGCAATCAGCCCCAGCATTTT. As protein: CASSWDRVSNQPQHF.